The T cell receptor beta chain described here comes from a study of response to subunit inactivated influenza vaccine. V dropped 5 bases and J dropped 5 bases, with 16 bases sitting between them. Germline V gives CDR1 SGHTA, CDR2 FQGNSA. The CDR3 sequence is 14 residues long. Each CDR3 protein gets one entry after TCRdb re-called the RT-PCR reads with MiXCR. The sample has a few hundred thousand distinct CDR3 sequences, 12% to 15% seen once. The receptor was isolated from a man in his forties or fifties who received an inactivated influenza vaccine. The V call is TRBV7-2, the J call TRBJ2-7; tentative D call: TRBD2 (5 bases). This specimen was PBMCs from blood, taken 11 to 12 days after vaccination. The CDR3 DNA is TGTGCCAGCAGCCGACCAAGCGGCGGAAACGAGCAGTACTTC. It is translated as CASSRPSGGNEQYF.